The rows below give T cell receptor beta chains drawn from one sample of a study of cytomegalovirus exposure and HLA in healthy donors. The table came from immunoSEQ multiplex PCR; TCRdb's copy has only in-frame clones and leaves some out. The table has roughly 110,000 clones, 74% seen once. The source material was PBMCs. The receptor set was obtained from a middle-aged woman in good health and CMV-seropositive. Both conserved end residues are part of each CDR3. Fields, in order: D gene, clone size, J gene, V gene, CDR3 DNA, CDR3 protein. D genes are given only for firm matches. Clone size is stated in some rows and not others, as once, few, many or a class when expanded.

D gene: -; clone size: few; J gene: TRBJ2-5; V gene: TRBV11-3; CDR3 DNA: TGTGCCAGCAGCTCCCGGGACACACAAGAGACCCAGTACTTC; CDR3 protein: CASSSRDTQETQYF
D gene: TRBD1; clone size: -; J gene: TRBJ1-3; V gene: TRBV5-8; CDR3 DNA: TGTGCCAGCAGCCGACAGGGGTCTGGAAACACCATATATTTT; CDR3 protein: CASSRQGSGNTIYF
D gene: -; clone size: once; J gene: TRBJ1-1; V gene: TRBV28; CDR3 DNA: TGTGCCAGCAACCTGGCGGGGTCAGAAGCTTTCTTT; CDR3 protein: CASNLAGSEAFF
D gene: TRBD2; clone size: -; J gene: TRBJ2-1; V gene: TRBV5-4; CDR3 DNA: TGTGCCAGCAGCTCCGGGACTAGCTTCTACAATGAGCAGTTCTTC; CDR3 protein: CASSSGTSFYNEQFF
D gene: TRBD2; clone size: -; J gene: TRBJ2-5; V gene: TRBV7-6; CDR3 DNA: TGTGCCAGCAGCTTAGCCCCGCCCAGCGGGGGGGCCCAAGAGACCCAGTACTTC; CDR3 protein: CASSLAPPSGGAQETQYF
D gene: -; clone size: -; J gene: TRBJ2-1; V gene: TRBV9; CDR3 DNA: TGTGCCAGCCTCGGACTACCGGGGGTGTTCTTC; CDR3 protein: CASLGLPGVFF
D gene: -; clone size: few; J gene: TRBJ2-7; V gene: TRBV11-2; CDR3 DNA: TGTGCCAGCAGCTTAGAGACTATCGATATTAACTACGAGCAGTACTTC; CDR3 protein: CASSLETIDINYEQYF
D gene: -; clone size: -; J gene: TRBJ2-3; V gene: TRBV5-1; CDR3 DNA: TGCGCCAGCAGCTGGGAGCCCGCAGATACGCAGTATTTT; CDR3 protein: CASSWEPADTQYF
D gene: -; clone size: -; J gene: TRBJ2-2; V gene: TRBV5-1; CDR3 DNA: TGCGCCAGCAGCTTGCCGGCTGGAGGAGGGACCGGGGAGCTGTTTTTT; CDR3 protein: CASSLPAGGGTGELFF
D gene: TRBD1; clone size: once; J gene: TRBJ2-2; V gene: TRBV10-3; CDR3 DNA: TGTGCCATCAGTGGAGGGGGCTTGACCGGGGAGCTGTTTTTT; CDR3 protein: CAISGGGLTGELFF
D gene: -; clone size: -; J gene: TRBJ2-3; V gene: TRBV7-9; CDR3 DNA: TGTGCCAGCAGCTTACAGCGACTAGAAACAGATACGCAGTATTTT; CDR3 protein: CASSLQRLETDTQYF
D gene: TRBD2; clone size: -; J gene: TRBJ2-1; V gene: TRBV7-8; CDR3 DNA: TGTGCCAGCATCGGGACTAGCGTATATTACAATGAGCAGTTCTTC; CDR3 protein: CASIGTSVYYNEQFF
D gene: TRBD2; clone size: once; J gene: TRBJ2-7; V gene: TRBV6-6; CDR3 DNA: TGTGCCAGCAGCCTCCTTGTTAGCGGGGCCTCCTACGAGCAGTACTTC; CDR3 protein: CASSLLVSGASYEQYF
D gene: TRBD2; clone size: -; J gene: TRBJ2-3; V gene: TRBV6-1; CDR3 DNA: TGTGCCAGCAGTGAACATTGGGCGGGGGGCACAGATACGCAGTATTTT; CDR3 protein: CASSEHWAGGTDTQYF
D gene: -; clone size: -; J gene: TRBJ2-5; V gene: TRBV6-1; CDR3 DNA: TGTGCCAGCAGTGAATGGGGGGGCGAGCAGACCCAGTACTTC; CDR3 protein: CASSEWGGEQTQYF
D gene: TRBD1; clone size: once; J gene: TRBJ2-1; V gene: TRBV6-1; CDR3 DNA: TGTGCCAGCAGTCCCCAGGACAGGGCTTACAATGAGCAGTTCTTC; CDR3 protein: CASSPQDRAYNEQFF
D gene: TRBD1; clone size: -; J gene: TRBJ1-2; V gene: TRBV19; CDR3 DNA: TGTGCCAGTAGCACATGGGACAGGGACATTCTAAGCTACACCTTC; CDR3 protein: CASSTWDRDILSYTF
D gene: -; clone size: -; J gene: TRBJ2-1; V gene: TRBV5-6; CDR3 DNA: TGTGCCAGCAGCTTCATGGGAGCTTTGCCCCAGCAGTTCTTC; CDR3 protein: CASSFMGALPQQFF
D gene: -; clone size: -; J gene: TRBJ1-1; V gene: TRBV19; CDR3 DNA: TGTGCCAGTAGTATATCACAGAACACTGAAGCTTTCTTT; CDR3 protein: CASSISQNTEAFF
D gene: TRBD2; clone size: -; J gene: TRBJ2-1; V gene: TRBV7-9; CDR3 DNA: TGTGCCAGCAGTCCAATAGCGGGGGATTACAATGAGCAGTTCTTC; CDR3 protein: CASSPIAGDYNEQFF
D gene: -; clone size: -; J gene: TRBJ2-1; V gene: TRBV6-5; CDR3 DNA: TGTGCCAGCGGGCCTCTTTCCTACAATGAGCAGTTCTTC; CDR3 protein: CASGPLSYNEQFF
D gene: TRBD1; clone size: few; J gene: TRBJ1-2; V gene: TRBV5-1; CDR3 DNA: TGCGCCAGCAGCTTGGGACAGGGGACCTATGGCTACACCTTC; CDR3 protein: CASSLGQGTYGYTF